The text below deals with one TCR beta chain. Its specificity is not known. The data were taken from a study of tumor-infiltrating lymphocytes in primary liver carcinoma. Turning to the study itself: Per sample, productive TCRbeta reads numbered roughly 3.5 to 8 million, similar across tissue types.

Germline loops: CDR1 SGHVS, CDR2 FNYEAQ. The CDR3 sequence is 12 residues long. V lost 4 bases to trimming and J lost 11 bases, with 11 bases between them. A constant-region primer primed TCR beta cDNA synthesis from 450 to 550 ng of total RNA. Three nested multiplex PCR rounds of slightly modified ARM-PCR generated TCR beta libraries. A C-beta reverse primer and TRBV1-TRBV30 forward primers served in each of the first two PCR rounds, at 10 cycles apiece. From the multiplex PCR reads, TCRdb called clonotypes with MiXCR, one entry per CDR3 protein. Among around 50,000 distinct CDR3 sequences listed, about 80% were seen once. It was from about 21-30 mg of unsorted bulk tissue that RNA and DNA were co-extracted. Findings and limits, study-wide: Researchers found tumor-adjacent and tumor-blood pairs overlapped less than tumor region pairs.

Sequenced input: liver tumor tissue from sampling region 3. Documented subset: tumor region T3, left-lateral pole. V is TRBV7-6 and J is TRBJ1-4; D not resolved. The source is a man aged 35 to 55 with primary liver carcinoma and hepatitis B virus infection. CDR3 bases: TGTGCCAGCAGCTCACATATTGGGAAACTGTTTTTT. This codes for CASSSHIGKLFF.